One sample yielded the 17 T cell receptor beta chains listed below, sequenced in a study of blood T cell repertoires in COVID-19. The method was immunoSEQ multiplex PCR; TCRdb's version includes in-frame clones alone and lacks a portion of them. The table shows roughly 110,000 clones, with over 80% occurring only once. The sequenced sample was peripheral blood. The origin of the receptors is a woman aged 70-85 years with acute or convalescent COVID-19.

The genes are TRBV12-3 or TRBV12-4 and TRBJ2-2, with D perhaps matching TRBD2 (5 bases). Between the trimmed V and J ends, which lost 3 bases and 5 bases, there was a span of 7 bases. CDR3 length: 13 amino acids. The CDR3 sequence: CASSLERTGELFF. Here the CDR3 DNA reads TGTGCCAGCAGTTTGGAGCGGACCGGGGAGCTGTTTTTT.

The genes are TRBV11-3 and TRBJ1-6, with a tentative D call TRBD1 (6 bases). This CDR3 is built from 14 residues. V was clipped by 3 bases and J by 8 bases, with 11 bases between them. The germline V gene has CDR1 SGHNT and CDR2 YENEEA. CDR3 residues: CASSLGAVDSPLHF. For the CDR3, the DNA is TGTGCCAGCAGCTTGGGGGCTGTTGATTCACCCCTCCACTTT.

The CDR3 DNA reads TGTGCCAGCAGCGCCCTGCGAGGACAGGAAGACTATGGCTACACCTTC. This translates into CASSALRGQEDYGYTF. V usage is TRBV21-1 and J usage is TRBJ1-2; TRBD1 is the table's D call, not checked against the DNA. TRBV21-1 is a pseudogene. The CDR3 contains 16 residues.

The V gene is TRBV5-5, the J gene TRBJ2-1; TRBD1 aligns across 8 bases. With 3 bases clipped from V and 3 bases from J, the junction kept 8 bases outside the gene matches. The CDR3 runs to 16 residues. Germline values: CDR1 SGHKS, CDR2 YYEKEE (reference sequence). In DNA, the CDR3 is TGTGCCAGCAGCTGGGGGACAGGCTCTAACTACAATGAGCAGTTCTTC. Translation: CASSWGTGSNYNEQFF.

The gene calls are TRBV7-9 and TRBJ1-2, with 7 bases aligning to TRBD1. Germline loops: CDR1 SEHNR, CDR2 FQNEAQ (reference sequence). The trim removed 4 bases at V and 7 bases at J, leaving 6 bases unmatched. The CDR3 runs 13 residues. The CDR3 sequence is CASSSEDRSGYTF. CDR3 DNA sequence: TGTGCCAGCAGCTCAGAGGACAGGTCTGGCTACACCTTC.

The chain carries TRBV12-3 or TRBV12-4 and TRBJ1-5; D is unclear. V was pared by 7 bases and J by 3 bases, with 10 bases between. This CDR3 has 13 residues. The CDR3 nucleotides read TGTGCCAGCACCCTTAGTGTCAATCAGCCCCAGCATTTT. Its translation is CASTLSVNQPQHF.

CDR3 region: CASSLLTGKDTQYF. CDR3 DNA sequence: TGCGCCAGCAGCTTGCTGACAGGGAAAGATACGCAGTATTTT. The genes are TRBV5-1 and TRBJ2-3; TRBD1 agrees at 7 bases. Germline lookup yields CDR1 SGHRS and CDR2 YFSETQ. The CDR3 runs to 14 residues. With V trimmed by 1 base and J by 5 bases, 4 bases remained unmatched.

The CDR3 is CASSPARQGYLMTNEKLFF. For the CDR3, the DNA is TGTGCCAGCTCACCGGCCCGACAGGGGTACTTAATGACTAATGAAAAACTGTTTTTT. The V and J genes are TRBV18 and TRBJ1-4; 8 positions match TRBD1. Germline CDR1 is KGHSH and CDR2 is LQKENI. J was trimmed by 2 bases and V by 3 bases; bases with no gene match: 14. This CDR3 spans 19 amino acids.

The CDR3 region has the DNA TGTGCCTGGAGTGTATCGGGACTAGCGGCGACCCAGTACTTC. This encodes CAWSVSGLAATQYF. This chain uses TRBV30 with TRBJ2-5; 11 bases line up with TRBD2. Trimming took 0 bases from V and 7 from J; bases not matched to a gene: 4. Germline CDR1 is GTSNPN and CDR2 is SVGIG (reference sequence). CDR3 length equals 14 residues.

This chain uses TRBV5-5 with TRBJ1-3; the D gene is possibly TRBD1 (6 bases). V shed 0 bases and J shed 1 base, with 11 bases lying between them. From germline, CDR1 is SGHKS and CDR2 YYEKEE (reference sequence). This CDR3 spans 16 amino acids. DNA for the CDR3: TGTGCCAGCAGCTTGGTACAAGGGGGATCTGGAAACACCATATATTTT. Amino acid sequence: CASSLVQGGSGNTIYF. The full variable domain, in which reference TRBV5-5 and TRBJ1-3 provide the parts outside the CDR3, is DAGVTQSPTHLIKTRGQQVTLRCSPISGHKSVSWYQQVLGQGPQFIFQYYEKEERGRGNFPDRFSARQFPNYSSELNVNALLLGDSALYLCASSLVQGGSGNTIYFGEGSWLTVV.

This clone has a handful of counts. The chain carries TRBV5-1 and TRBJ2-5; 14 bases agree with TRBD2. CDR1 and CDR2 (germline): SGHRS, YFSETQ. V was clipped by 2 bases and J by 5 bases; unmatched bases: 8. The CDR3 runs to 17 residues. The CDR3 loop is CASSFFPGTSGGETQYF. The CDR3 DNA reads as TGCGCCAGCAGCTTCTTCCCCGGGACTAGCGGGGGTGAGACCCAGTACTTC.

This sequence joins TRBV28 and TRBJ1-2; maybe TRBD1 (6 bases). Trimming left V 6 bases short and J 4 bases short, with 21 bases between. This CDR3 spans 16 amino acids. Germline-derived CDR1 and CDR2 are MDHEN and SYDVKM. The DNA of the CDR3 is TGTGCCAGCAGGGACAGTTCTACACCGGTGGGCTATGGCTACACCTTC. Amino acids: CASRDSSTPVGYGYTF.

The V gene is TRBV9, the J gene TRBJ2-1; D might be TRBD2 (6 bases). CDR3 size: 17 residues. V was pared by 4 bases and J by 6 bases, with 23 bases between. CDR1 SGDLS and CDR2 YYNGEE come from the germline V gene. The CDR3 DNA reads TGTGCCAGCAGCCGAGGGGAAGGGAGGCAGTGGGGCAATGAGCAGTTCTTC. It yields the protein CASSRGEGRQWGNEQFF.

The chain uses TRBV28 and TRBJ2-3; tentatively, D is TRBD1 (5 bases). Trimming removed 8 bases at V and 0 bases at J, with 21 bases between. This CDR3 has 17 amino acids. Germline CDR1 and CDR2: MDHEN and SYDVKM. Here the CDR3 DNA reads TGTGCCAGCGGCAACCTAGGACAAACCTCTAGCACAGATACGCAGTATTTT. Amino acid sequence: CASGNLGQTSSTDTQYF.

The chain employs TRBV4-2 and TRBJ2-1; D unresolved. Germline CDR1 LGHNA, CDR2 YNFKEQ. V dropped 0 bases and J dropped 4 bases, with 10 bases sitting between them. The CDR3 loop spans 15 amino acids. The CDR3 spells CASSQDLGLYNEQFF. CDR3 DNA: TGTGCCAGCAGCCAAGATCTTGGCTTATACAATGAGCAGTTCTTC.

This clone was seen more than once but under ten times. The chain recombines TRBV7-9 with TRBJ2-5; TRBD1 is a possible D gene (6 bases). The ends were cut back, 1 base at V and 10 bases at J, with 10 bases in the middle. The CDR3 extends over 12 amino acids. CDR1 and CDR2 from the germline V gene are SEHNR and FQNEAQ (reference sequence). DNA for the CDR3: TGTGCCAGCAGCTTAGGTCTAGGGGGCCAGTACTTC. Encoded protein: CASSLGLGGQYF.

In its sample, this clone was seen a few times. This chain links TRBV5-4 with TRBJ2-1; no clear D. The CDR3 consists of 15 residues. Trimming removed 4 bases from V and 0 bases from J, with 11 bases in between. CDR1 and CDR2 (germline): SGHNT, YYREEE (reference sequence). CDR3 in DNA: TGTGCCAGCAGCCCCGACTCTGGCTCCTACAATGAGCAGTTCTTC. Its protein product is CASSPDSGSYNEQFF.